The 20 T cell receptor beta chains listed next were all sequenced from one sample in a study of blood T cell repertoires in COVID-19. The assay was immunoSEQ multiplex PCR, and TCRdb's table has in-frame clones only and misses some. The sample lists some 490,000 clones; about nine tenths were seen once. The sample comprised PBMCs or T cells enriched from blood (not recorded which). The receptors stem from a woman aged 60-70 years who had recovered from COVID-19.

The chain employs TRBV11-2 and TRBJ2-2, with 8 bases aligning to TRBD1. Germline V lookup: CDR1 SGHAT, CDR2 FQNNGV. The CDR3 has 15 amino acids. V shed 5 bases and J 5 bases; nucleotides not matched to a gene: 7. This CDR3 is CASSRTGLVTGELFF. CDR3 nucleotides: TGTGCCAGCAGCCGGACAGGGCTTGTTACCGGGGAGCTGTTTTTT.

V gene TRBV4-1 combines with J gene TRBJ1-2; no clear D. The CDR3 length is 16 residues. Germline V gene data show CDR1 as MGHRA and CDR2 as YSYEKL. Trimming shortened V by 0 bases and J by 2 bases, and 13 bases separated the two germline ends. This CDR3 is CASSQEHGGLNYGYTF. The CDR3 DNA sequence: TGCGCCAGCAGCCAAGAGCACGGAGGTTTGAACTATGGCTACACCTTC.

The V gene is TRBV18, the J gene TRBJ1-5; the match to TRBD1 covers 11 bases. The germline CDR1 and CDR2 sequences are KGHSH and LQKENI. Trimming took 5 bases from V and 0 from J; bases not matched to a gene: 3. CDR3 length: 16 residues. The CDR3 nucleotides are TGTGCCAGCTCAACTGGGACAGGGGGTAGCAATCAGCCCCAGCATTTT. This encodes CASSTGTGGSNQPQHF. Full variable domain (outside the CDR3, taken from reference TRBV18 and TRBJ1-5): NAGVMQNPRHLVRRRGQEARLRCSPMKGHSHVYWYRQLPEEGLKFMVYLQKENIIDESGMPKERFSAEFPKEGPSILRIQQVVRGDSAAYFCASSTGTGGSNQPQHFGDGTRLSIL.

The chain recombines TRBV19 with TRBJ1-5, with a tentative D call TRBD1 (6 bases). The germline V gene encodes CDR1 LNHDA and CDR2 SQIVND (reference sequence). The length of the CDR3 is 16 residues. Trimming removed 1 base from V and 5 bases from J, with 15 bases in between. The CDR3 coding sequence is TGTGCCAGTAGTATAGTTGGAGCAGGGGACCATCAGCCCCAGCATTTT. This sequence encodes CASSIVGAGDHQPQHF.

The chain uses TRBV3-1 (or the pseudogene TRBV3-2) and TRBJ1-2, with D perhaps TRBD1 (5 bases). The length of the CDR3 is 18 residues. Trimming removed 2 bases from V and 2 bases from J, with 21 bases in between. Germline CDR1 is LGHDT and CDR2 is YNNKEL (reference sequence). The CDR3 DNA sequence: TGTGCCAGCAGCCAATTAGGGGTTAAGGACACGCCAAACTATGGCTACACCTTC. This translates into CASSQLGVKDTPNYGYTF.

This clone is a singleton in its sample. The CDR3 DNA sequence: TGTGCCAGCAGCCAAGGCTCTAGCGGCACCCAAGAGACCCAGTACTTC. This codes for CASSQGSSGTQETQYF. The chain recombines TRBV3-1 (or the pseudogene TRBV3-2) with TRBJ2-5, with 7 bases identical to TRBD2. Germline loops: CDR1 LGHDT, CDR2 YNNKEL (reference sequence). CDR3 size: 16 residues. The V segment lost 1 base and the J segment 1 base; nucleotides outside the gene matches: 6.

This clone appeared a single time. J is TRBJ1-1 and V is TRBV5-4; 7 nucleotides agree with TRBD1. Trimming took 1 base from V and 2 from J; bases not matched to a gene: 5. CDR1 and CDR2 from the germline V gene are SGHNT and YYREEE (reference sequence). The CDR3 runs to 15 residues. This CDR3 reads CASSLRQGANTEAFF. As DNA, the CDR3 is TGTGCCAGCAGCTTGAGACAGGGAGCAAACACTGAAGCTTTCTTT.

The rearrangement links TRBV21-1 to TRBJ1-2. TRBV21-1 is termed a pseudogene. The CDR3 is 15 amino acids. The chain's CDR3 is CASSPRGGWDYGYTF. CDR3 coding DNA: TGTGCCAGCAGCCCCCGAGGAGGGTGGGACTATGGCTACACCTTC.

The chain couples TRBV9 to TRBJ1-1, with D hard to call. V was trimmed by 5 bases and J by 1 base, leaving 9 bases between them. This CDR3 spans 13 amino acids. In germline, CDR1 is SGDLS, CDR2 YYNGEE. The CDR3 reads CASSSTPNTEAFF. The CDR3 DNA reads TGTGCCAGCAGTAGCACACCGAACACTGAAGCTTTCTTT. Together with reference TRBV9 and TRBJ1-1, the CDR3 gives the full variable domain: DSGVTQTPKHLITATGQRVTLRCSPRSGDLSVYWYQQSLDQGLQFLIQYYNGEERAKGNILERFSAQQFPDLHSELNLSSLELGDSALYFCASSSTPNTEAFFGQGTRLTVV.

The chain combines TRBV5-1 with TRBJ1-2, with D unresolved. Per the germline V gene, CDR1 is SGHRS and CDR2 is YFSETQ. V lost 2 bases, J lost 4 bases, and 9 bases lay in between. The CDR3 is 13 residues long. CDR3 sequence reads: CASSFGNSYGYTF. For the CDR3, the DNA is TGCGCCAGCAGCTTTGGCAATTCCTATGGCTACACCTTC.

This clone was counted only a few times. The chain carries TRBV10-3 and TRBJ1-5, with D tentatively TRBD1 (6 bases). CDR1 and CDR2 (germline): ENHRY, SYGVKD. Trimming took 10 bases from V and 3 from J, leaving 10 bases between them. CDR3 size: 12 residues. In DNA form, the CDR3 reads TGTGCCACCAGACAGGACAATCAGCCCCAGCATTTT. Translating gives CATRQDNQPQHF.

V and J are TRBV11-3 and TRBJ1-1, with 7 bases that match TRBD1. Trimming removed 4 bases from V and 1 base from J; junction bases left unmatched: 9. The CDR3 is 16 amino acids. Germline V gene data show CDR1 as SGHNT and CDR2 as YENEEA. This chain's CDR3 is CASSSSGTVKNTEAFF. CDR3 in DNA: TGTGCCAGCAGCTCGTCCGGGACAGTAAAGAACACTGAAGCTTTCTTT.

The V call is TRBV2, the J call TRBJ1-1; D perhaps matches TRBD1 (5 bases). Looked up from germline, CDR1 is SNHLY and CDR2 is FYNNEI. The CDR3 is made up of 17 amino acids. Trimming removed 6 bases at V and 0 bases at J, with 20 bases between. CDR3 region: CASRGDPRRGMNTEAFF. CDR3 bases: TGTGCCAGCAGGGGGGACCCACGGCGGGGGATGAACACTGAAGCTTTCTTT.

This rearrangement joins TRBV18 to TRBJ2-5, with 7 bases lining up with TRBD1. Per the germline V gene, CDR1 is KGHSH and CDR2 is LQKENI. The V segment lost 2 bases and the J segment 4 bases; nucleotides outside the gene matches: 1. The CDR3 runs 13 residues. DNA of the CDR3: TGTGCCAGCTCACCAGGGACAGTAGAGACCCAGTACTTC. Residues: CASSPGTVETQYF.

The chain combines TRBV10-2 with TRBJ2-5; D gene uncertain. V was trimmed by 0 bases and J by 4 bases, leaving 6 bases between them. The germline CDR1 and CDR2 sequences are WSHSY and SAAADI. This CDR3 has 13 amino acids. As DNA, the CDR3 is TGCGCCAGCAGTGAGTCTCGAGGAGAGACCCAGTACTTC. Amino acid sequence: CASSESRGETQYF.

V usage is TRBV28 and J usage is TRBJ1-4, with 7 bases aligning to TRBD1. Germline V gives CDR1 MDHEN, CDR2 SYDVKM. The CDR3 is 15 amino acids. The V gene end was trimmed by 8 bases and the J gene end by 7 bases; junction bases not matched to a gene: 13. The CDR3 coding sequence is TGTGCCAGCGTACCCCAGGGGGGCACCCGTGAAAAACTGTTTTTT. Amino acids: CASVPQGGTREKLFF.

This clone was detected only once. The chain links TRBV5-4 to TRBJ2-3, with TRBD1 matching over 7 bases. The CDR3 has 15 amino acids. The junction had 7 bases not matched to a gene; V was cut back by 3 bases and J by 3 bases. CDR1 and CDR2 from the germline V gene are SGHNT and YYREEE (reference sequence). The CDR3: CASSSQGVWTDTQYF. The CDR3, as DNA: TGTGCCAGCAGCTCCCAGGGGGTCTGGACAGATACGCAGTATTTT.

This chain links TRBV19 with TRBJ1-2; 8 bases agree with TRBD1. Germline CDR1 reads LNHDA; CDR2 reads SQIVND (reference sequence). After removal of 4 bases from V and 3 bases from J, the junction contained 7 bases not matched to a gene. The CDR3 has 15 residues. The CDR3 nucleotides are TGTGCCAGTAGTACGGACAGGGACTCTTACTATGGCTACACCTTC. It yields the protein CASSTDRDSYYGYTF.

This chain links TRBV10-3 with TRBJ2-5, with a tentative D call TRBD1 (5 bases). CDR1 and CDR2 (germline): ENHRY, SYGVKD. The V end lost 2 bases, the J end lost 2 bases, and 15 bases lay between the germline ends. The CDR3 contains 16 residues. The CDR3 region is CAISETGGAAQETQYF. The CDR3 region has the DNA TGTGCCATCAGTGAGACAGGTGGAGCCGCTCAAGAGACCCAGTACTTC.

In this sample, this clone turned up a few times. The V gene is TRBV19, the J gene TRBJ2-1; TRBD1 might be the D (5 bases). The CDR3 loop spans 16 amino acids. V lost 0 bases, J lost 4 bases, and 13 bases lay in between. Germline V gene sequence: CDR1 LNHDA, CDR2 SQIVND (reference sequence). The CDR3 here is CASSIERGTLYNEQFF. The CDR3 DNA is TGTGCCAGTAGTATAGAAAGGGGAACTTTATACAATGAGCAGTTCTTC.